This T cell receptor (beta chain) was identified during a study of T-cell reconstitution after alpha-beta-depleted transplantation in children (dated by TCRdb to about 2016). Study-wide context: T-cell immune reconstitution after TCRalphabeta/CD19-depleted allogeneic hematopoietic cell transplantation in children was quantitatively tracked in the study by means of TCR repertoire profiling.

This clonotype was seen a handful of times. No antigen is known for it. Base quality data are lacking; no much larger clone is found one base away. Library preparation used PCR. Instrument on record: Illumina HiSeq 2500. TCR library preparation used molecular barcoding, with unique molecular identifiers applied to normalize quantification of the TCRbeta repertoire. The public reads were reprocessed in TCRdb via fastp at Q25 and MiXCR, keeping in-frame beta chains. Each record represents a unique CDR3 protein, reported with the most common genes and DNA among its rows. The sample table contains approximately 400,000 distinct CDR3 sequences; only one count was recorded for approximately 11% of them. Jointly, the top ten make up 4.5% to 7% of the sample. The sequences come from PBMCs from the stem cell graft donor, collected from the stem cell graft. This receptor was obtained from a human donor who donated a stem cell graft to a child with acute myeloid leukemia.

The bases read TGTGCCAGCAGCTTAATCCCTAGCGGGAGGGGCTACACAGATACGCAGTATTTT. The translation is CASSLIPSGRGYTDTQYF. Recombination joined TRBV11-1 with TRBJ2-3; 12 bases in the middle match TRBD2. The V end gives up 2 bases and the J end 2 bases, leaving 8 bases in the junction not matched to a gene. Its CDR3 holds 18 amino acids, cysteine through phenylalanine. The retained sequence is limited to the CDR3, 54 bases, with the frame set at the first base. The germline V gene (reference sequence) specifies SGHAT as CDR1 and FQDESV as CDR2. The CDR3 plus the reference TRBV11-1 and TRBJ2-3 genes for the other parts give the full variable domain: EAEVAQSPRYKITEKSQAVAFWCDPISGHATLYWYRQILGQGPELLVQFQDESVVDDSQLPKDRFSAERLKGVDSTLKIQPAELGDSAMYLCASSLIPSGRGYTDTQYFGPGTRLTVL.